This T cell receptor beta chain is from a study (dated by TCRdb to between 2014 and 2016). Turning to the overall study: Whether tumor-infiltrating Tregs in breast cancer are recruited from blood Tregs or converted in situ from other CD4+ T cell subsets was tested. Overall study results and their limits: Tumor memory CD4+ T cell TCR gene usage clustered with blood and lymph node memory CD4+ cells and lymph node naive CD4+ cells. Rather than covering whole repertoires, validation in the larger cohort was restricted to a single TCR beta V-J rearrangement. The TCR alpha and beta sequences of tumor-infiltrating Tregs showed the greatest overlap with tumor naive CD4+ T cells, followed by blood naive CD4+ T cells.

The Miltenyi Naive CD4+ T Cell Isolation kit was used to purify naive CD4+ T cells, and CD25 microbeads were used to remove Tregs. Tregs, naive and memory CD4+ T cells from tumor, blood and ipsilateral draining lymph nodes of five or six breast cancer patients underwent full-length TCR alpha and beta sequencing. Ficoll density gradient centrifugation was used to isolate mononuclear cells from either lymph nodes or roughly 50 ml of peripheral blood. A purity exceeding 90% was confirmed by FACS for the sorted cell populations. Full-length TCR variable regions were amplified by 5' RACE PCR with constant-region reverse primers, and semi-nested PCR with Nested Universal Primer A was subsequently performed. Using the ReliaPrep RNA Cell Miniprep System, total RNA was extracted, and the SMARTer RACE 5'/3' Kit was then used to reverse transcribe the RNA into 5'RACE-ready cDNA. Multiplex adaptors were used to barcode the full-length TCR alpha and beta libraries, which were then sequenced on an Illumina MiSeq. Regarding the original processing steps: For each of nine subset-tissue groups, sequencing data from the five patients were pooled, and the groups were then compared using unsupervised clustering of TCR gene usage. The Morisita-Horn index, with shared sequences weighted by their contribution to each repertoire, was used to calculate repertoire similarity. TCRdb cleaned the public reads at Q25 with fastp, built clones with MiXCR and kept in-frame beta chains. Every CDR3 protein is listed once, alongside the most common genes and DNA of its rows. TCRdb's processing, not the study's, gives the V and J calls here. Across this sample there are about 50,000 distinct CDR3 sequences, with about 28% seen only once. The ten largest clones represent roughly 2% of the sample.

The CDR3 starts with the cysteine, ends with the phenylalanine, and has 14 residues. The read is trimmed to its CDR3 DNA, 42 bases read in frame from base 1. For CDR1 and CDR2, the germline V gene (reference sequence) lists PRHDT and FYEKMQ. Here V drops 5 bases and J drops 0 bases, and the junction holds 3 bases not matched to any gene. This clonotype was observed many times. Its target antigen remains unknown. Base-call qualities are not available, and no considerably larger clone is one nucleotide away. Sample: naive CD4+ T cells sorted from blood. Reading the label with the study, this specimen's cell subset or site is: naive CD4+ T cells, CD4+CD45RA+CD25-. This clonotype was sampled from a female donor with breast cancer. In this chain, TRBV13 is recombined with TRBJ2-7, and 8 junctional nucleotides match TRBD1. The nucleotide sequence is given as TGTGCCAGCAGCGCGACAGGGGACTCCTACGAGCAGTACTTC. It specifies CASSATGDSYEQYF.